Listed below are T cell receptor beta chains from one sample, sequenced in a study of blood T cells in healthy people across ages. TCRdb recomputed calls from the 5' RACE reads with MiXCR, one row per CDR3 protein. The sample lists about 930,000 distinct CDR3 sequences, about 28% occurring once. The sample also formed part of further work on T cells of mothers and their children.

Sequencing was done on a sample of blood. The receptors here all came from a middle-aged woman in good health. CDR3s include the opening cysteine and the closing phenylalanine or tryptophan. Each record gives: V gene, clone size, D gene, J gene, CDR3 length, CDR3 protein, CDR3 DNA. A D gene is named only where the DNA matches it firmly. Rows give clone size only sometimes, using once, few, many, or a class for an expanded clone.

v_call: TRBV7-2; clone_size: many; d_call: NA; j_call: TRBJ2-7; cdr3_length: 14; cdr3_aa: CASSLGGVRGEQYF; cdr3_nt: TGTGCCAGCAGCTTAGGAGGGGTCCGTGGGGAGCAGTACTTC
v_call: TRBV20-1; clone_size: NA; d_call: NA; j_call: TRBJ2-3; cdr3_length: 14; cdr3_aa: CSALEPWGTDTQYF; cdr3_nt: TGCAGTGCTTTGGAGCCGTGGGGGACAGATACGCAGTATTTT
v_call: TRBV20-1; clone_size: NA; d_call: NA; j_call: TRBJ1-4; cdr3_length: 10; cdr3_aa: CSANDKKLFF; cdr3_nt: TGCAGTGCCAATGACAAAAAACTGTTTTTT
v_call: TRBV15; clone_size: many; d_call: TRBD2; j_call: TRBJ2-1; cdr3_length: 16; cdr3_aa: CATSRGGAGGGNEQFF; cdr3_nt: TGTGCCACCAGCAGAGGCGGAGCGGGGGGTGGAAATGAGCAGTTCTTC
v_call: TRBV4-3; clone_size: NA; d_call: NA; j_call: TRBJ2-7; cdr3_length: 17; cdr3_aa: CASSQDLDTFSSYEQYF; cdr3_nt: TGCGCCAGCAGCCAAGATTTGGATACGTTTAGCTCCTACGAGCAGTACTTC
v_call: TRBV2; clone_size: NA; d_call: NA; j_call: TRBJ1-2; cdr3_length: 15; cdr3_aa: CASSPGPWGDYGYTF; cdr3_nt: TGTGCCAGCAGTCCGGGTCCGTGGGGCGACTATGGCTACACCTTC
v_call: TRBV27; clone_size: NA; d_call: NA; j_call: TRBJ2-5; cdr3_length: 15; cdr3_aa: CASSTRLVGVETQYF; cdr3_nt: TGTGCCAGCAGTACCCGACTAGTTGGGGTAGAGACCCAGTACTTC
v_call: TRBV7-9; clone_size: many; d_call: NA; j_call: TRBJ2-7; cdr3_length: 14; cdr3_aa: CASSLTLYSYEQYF; cdr3_nt: TGTGCCAGCAGCTTGACACTTTACTCCTACGAGCAGTACTTC
v_call: TRBV7-8; clone_size: many; d_call: TRBD2; j_call: TRBJ2-7; cdr3_length: 15; cdr3_aa: CASSTRTSGGHEQYF; cdr3_nt: TGTGCCAGCAGCACTAGGACTAGCGGGGGACACGAGCAGTACTTC
v_call: TRBV6-6; clone_size: NA; d_call: TRBD2; j_call: TRBJ2-1; cdr3_length: 15; cdr3_aa: CASSPGGLVRDEQFF; cdr3_nt: TGTGCCAGCAGCCCTGGGGGACTAGTTAGGGATGAGCAGTTCTTC
v_call: TRBV6-5; clone_size: few; d_call: TRBD1; j_call: TRBJ2-7; cdr3_length: 17; cdr3_aa: CASSYSRGQGALGEQYF; cdr3_nt: TGTGCCAGCAGTTACTCGAGGGGACAGGGTGCCCTGGGGGAGCAGTACTTC
v_call: TRBV29-1; clone_size: NA; d_call: NA; j_call: TRBJ2-3; cdr3_length: 14; cdr3_aa: CSVEGAGGVSTQYF; cdr3_nt: TGCAGCGTTGAAGGGGCAGGCGGGGTCTCGACGCAGTATTTT
v_call: TRBV24-1; clone_size: NA; d_call: NA; j_call: TRBJ2-2; cdr3_length: 15; cdr3_aa: CATSDPGTLDGERFF; cdr3_nt: TGTGCCACCAGTGATCCCGGGACTTTGGACGGGGAGCGGTTTTTT
v_call: TRBV6-5; clone_size: many; d_call: TRBD1; j_call: TRBJ1-1; cdr3_length: 12; cdr3_aa: CASSFRGQEAFF; cdr3_nt: TGTGCCAGCAGTTTCAGGGGGCAGGAAGCTTTCTTT
v_call: TRBV12-3/TRBV12-4; clone_size: few; d_call: NA; j_call: TRBJ1-5; cdr3_length: 14; cdr3_aa: CASSPREGAQPQHF; cdr3_nt: TGTGCCAGCAGTCCTCGGGAGGGCGCGCAGCCCCAGCATTTT
v_call: TRBV30; clone_size: NA; d_call: NA; j_call: TRBJ2-3; cdr3_length: 15; cdr3_aa: CAWSLTGLSTDTQYF; cdr3_nt: TGTGCCTGGAGTTTAACGGGACTCTCCACAGATACGCAGTATTTT
v_call: TRBV2; clone_size: few; d_call: NA; j_call: TRBJ1-2; cdr3_length: 15; cdr3_aa: CASSESRDANYGYTF; cdr3_nt: TGTGCCAGCAGTGAATCCAGGGACGCAAACTATGGCTACACCTTC
v_call: TRBV3-1; clone_size: NA; d_call: TRBD1; j_call: TRBJ1-5; cdr3_length: 15; cdr3_aa: CVSSLTGTGNQPQHF; cdr3_nt: TGTGTCAGCAGCCTGACAGGGACGGGCAATCAGCCCCAGCATTTT
v_call: TRBV7-2; clone_size: few; d_call: TRBD2; j_call: TRBJ2-3; cdr3_length: 16; cdr3_aa: CASSSGRLAGTDTQYF; cdr3_nt: TGTGCCAGCAGCTCTGGTCGACTAGCGGGGACAGATACGCAGTATTTT
v_call: TRBV5-1; clone_size: few; d_call: NA; j_call: TRBJ1-5; cdr3_length: 16; cdr3_aa: CASSLGDGDTNQPQHF; cdr3_nt: TGCGCCAGCAGCTTGGGCGACGGGGACACTAATCAGCCCCAGCATTTT
v_call: TRBV10-2; clone_size: NA; d_call: NA; j_call: TRBJ2-1; cdr3_length: 19; cdr3_aa: CASGGWGRRGLRAHNEQFF; cdr3_nt: TGCGCCAGCGGTGGCTGGGGGCGTAGGGGATTGCGGGCTCACAATGAGCAGTTCTTC
v_call: TRBV29-1; clone_size: NA; d_call: NA; j_call: TRBJ1-1; cdr3_length: 12; cdr3_aa: CSGTTGSTEAFF; cdr3_nt: TGCAGCGGGACCACAGGGTCCACTGAAGCTTTCTTT